These 11 T cell receptor beta chains were all obtained from the same sample, sequenced in a study of beta chain features in type 1 diabetes. Whole-study results and caveats: Researchers report that Type 1 diabetes patients had moderately but significantly shorter TCRB CDR3s across all four CD4+ subsets.

Investigators reverse transcribed all isolated RNA, so they sequenced expressed TCRB transcripts. Assay used: immunoSEQ multiplex PCR; TCRdb lists only in-frame clones, some missing. The sample yields about 710,000 clones, more than 13% seen once. These receptors have no known antigen. The sequenced sample consisted of naive CD4+ T cells from blood. Source of these receptors: a man aged 18 to 30 with type 1 diabetes.

This rearrangement joins TRBV29-1 to TRBJ2-7; perhaps D is TRBD1 or TRBD2 (5 bases each). The CDR3 totals 14 residues. Germline lookup yields CDR1 SQVTM and CDR2 ANQGSEA. The V and J ends lost 4 bases and 2 bases respectively, with 15 bases between them. DNA for the CDR3: TGCAGCGTTGGGGGGAGAGGCAGAACCTACGAGCAGTACTTC. Protein product: CSVGGRGRTYEQYF.

The chain recombines TRBV13 with TRBJ2-2; D possibly uses TRBD1 or TRBD2 (5 bases each). The germline V gene has CDR1 PRHDT and CDR2 FYEKMQ (reference sequence). V lost 3 bases, J lost 1 base, and 9 bases lay in between. CDR3 length: 15 residues. CDR3 loop: CASSLGVMNTGELFF. DNA for the CDR3: TGTGCCAGCAGCTTGGGGGTGATGAACACCGGGGAGCTGTTTTTT.

This clone has a handful of counts. The genes are TRBV7-9 and TRBJ2-7; no clear D gene. CDR3 length: 12 residues. The V gene lost 2 bases and the J gene lost 7 bases, with 9 bases spanning the gap. The V gene's germline CDR1 is SEHNR and CDR2 FQNEAQ (reference sequence). The CDR3 coding sequence is TGTGCCAGCAGCTTAAATGGGGTAGAGCAGTACTTC. It specifies CASSLNGVEQYF. The full variable domain, its missing parts supplied by reference TRBV7-9 and TRBJ2-7, is DTGVSQNPRHKITKRGQNVTFRCDPISEHNRLYWYRQTLGQGPEFLTYFQNEAQLEKSRLLSDRFSAERPKGSFSTLEIQRTEQGDSAMYLCASSLNGVEQYFGPGTRLTVT.

The gene calls are TRBV6-5 and TRBJ1-6, with 7 bases that match TRBD1. The junction had 7 bases not matched to a gene; V was cut back by 0 bases and J by 8 bases. CDR1 is MNHEY and CDR2 is SVGAGI in the germline V gene. The CDR3 consists of 16 residues. The CDR3 DNA sequence: TGTGCCAGCAGTTACTCCGCCGGGACAGCCTATTCACCCCTCCACTTT. It yields the protein CASSYSAGTAYSPLHF.

The table lists this clone with a few counts. The chain combines TRBV28 with TRBJ2-5, with a possible D match to TRBD1 (5 bases). V was shortened by 7 bases and J by 6 bases, with 12 bases between the two germline ends. From germline, CDR1 is MDHEN and CDR2 SYDVKM. The CDR3 consists of 12 residues. CDR3 in amino acids: CASTQGQKTQYF. As DNA, the CDR3 is TGTGCCAGCACCCAGGGTCAAAAGACCCAGTACTTC.

This clone has more than one count but fewer than ten. V and J are TRBV7-9 and TRBJ1-6; D is uncertain. With 6 bases removed from V and 2 bases from J, the gap between germline ends came to 11 bases. From germline, CDR1 is SEHNR and CDR2 FQNEAQ (reference sequence). The CDR3 loop spans 15 amino acids. The CDR3 spells CASSQARTYNSPLHF. The CDR3 DNA reads as TGTGCCAGCAGTCAGGCGAGGACCTATAATTCACCCCTCCACTTT.

This clone was seen only a few times. This CDR3 reads CASSAGTGASNQPQHF. For the CDR3, the DNA is TGCGCCAGCAGCGCCGGGACAGGGGCTAGCAATCAGCCCCAGCATTTT. V is TRBV5-1 and J is TRBJ1-5; 10 nucleotides agree with TRBD1. In germline, CDR1 is SGHRS, CDR2 YFSETQ. Trimming took 4 bases from V and 0 from J; bases not matched to a gene: 4. CDR3 length: 16 amino acids.

A few counts support this clone. The V and J genes are TRBV27 and TRBJ1-6; D remains ambiguous. CDR3 length equals 16 residues. Germline V lookup: CDR1 MNHEY, CDR2 SMNVEV (reference sequence). Trimming took off 5 bases at V and 8 bases at J, with 19 bases between the two ends. For the CDR3, the DNA is TGTGCCAGCAGTGAGGCGGATGGGCAGGTCGATTCACCCCTCCACTTT. Its translation: CASSEADGQVDSPLHF.

This clone showed up just a few times. V is TRBV25-1 and J is TRBJ1-1; 9 positions agree with TRBD1. Germline loops: CDR1 MGHDK, CDR2 SYGVNS. The CDR3 covers 16 residues. V was clipped by 7 bases and J by 7 bases; unmatched bases: 16. CDR3 DNA: TGTGCCAGCACCCGGGACAGGGATGTAGTCTGGGTTGAAGCTTTCTTT. Its protein is CASTRDRDVVWVEAFF.

The chain has TRBV5-4 and TRBJ2-5, with D hard to call. This CDR3 region has 15 residues. Germline V gene sequence: CDR1 SGHNT, CDR2 YYREEE (reference sequence). V lost 1 base and J lost 0, with 10 bases in between. The chain's CDR3 is CASSLIWDNQETQYF. CDR3 DNA sequence: TGTGCCAGCAGCTTGATATGGGATAACCAAGAGACCCAGTACTTC.

The rearrangement uses TRBV28 and TRBJ1-5, with D hard to call. The germline V gene has CDR1 MDHEN and CDR2 SYDVKM. The CDR3 totals 12 residues. Trimming cost V 3 bases and J 9 bases, with 9 bases left between them. In nucleotides, the CDR3 is TGTGCCAGCAGTTTCGGGGATCGGCCCCAGCATTTT. Translating gives CASSFGDRPQHF.